These T cell receptor beta chains were read from a single sample in a study of cytomegalovirus exposure and HLA in healthy donors. TCRdb's copy holds only in-frame clones and misses some; the assay was immunoSEQ multiplex PCR. The data show 55,000 to 70,000 clones, roughly 94% seen once. Sample: PBMCs. These receptor sequences come from a man aged 18 to 29 in good health and CMV-seronegative. Each CDR3 is given with its conserved first and last residue. D genes are given only for firm matches. Expanded clones get a size class; other rows say once, few or many, or leave the size out.

J gene: TRBJ2-1; D gene: .; V gene: TRBV5-8; clone size: .; CDR3 protein: CASSSRTEGQFF; CDR3 DNA: TGTGCCAGCAGCTCCCGGACAGAGGGGCAGTTCTTC
J gene: TRBJ2-1; D gene: TRBD1; V gene: TRBV6-1; clone size: .; CDR3 protein: CASSEGQSYNEQFF; CDR3 DNA: TGTGCCAGCAGTGAGGGACAGTCCTACAATGAGCAGTTCTTC
J gene: TRBJ2-7; D gene: TRBD2; V gene: TRBV28; clone size: .; CDR3 protein: CASFGGGMGFAYEQYF; CDR3 DNA: TGTGCCAGCTTCGGGGGGGGCATGGGATTTGCCTACGAGCAGTACTTC
J gene: TRBJ2-7; D gene: .; V gene: TRBV4-1; clone size: .; CDR3 protein: CASSQDLGGRSIAYEQYF; CDR3 DNA: TGCGCCAGCAGCCAAGATCTTGGGGGCCGGAGTATAGCCTACGAGCAGTACTTC
J gene: TRBJ2-7; D gene: .; V gene: TRBV28; clone size: .; CDR3 protein: CASSSPGKGAYEQYF; CDR3 DNA: TGTGCCAGCAGTTCCCCCGGAAAGGGGGCCTACGAGCAGTACTTC
J gene: TRBJ2-7; D gene: TRBD2; V gene: TRBV19; clone size: .; CDR3 protein: CASSIDGGIVLAPSYEQYF; CDR3 DNA: TGTGCCAGTAGTATAGATGGCGGAATAGTACTAGCGCCTTCCTACGAGCAGTACTTC
J gene: TRBJ2-3; D gene: TRBD2; V gene: TRBV11-3; clone size: .; CDR3 protein: CASSPGTSGFTDTQYF; CDR3 DNA: TGTGCCAGCAGCCCCGGGACTAGCGGGTTCACAGATACGCAGTATTTT
J gene: TRBJ2-6; D gene: .; V gene: TRBV21-1; clone size: .; CDR3 protein: CASSPRDRAFSGANVLTF; CDR3 DNA: TGTGCCAGCAGCCCCCGGGACAGGGCCTTCTCTGGGGCCAACGTCCTGACTTTC
J gene: TRBJ2-7; D gene: TRBD1; V gene: TRBV5-6; clone size: .; CDR3 protein: CARGTGDYEQYF; CDR3 DNA: TGTGCCCGGGGGACAGGGGACTACGAGCAGTACTTC
J gene: TRBJ2-7; D gene: .; V gene: TRBV5-1; clone size: .; CDR3 protein: CASSKEGFSYEQYF; CDR3 DNA: TGCGCCAGCAGCAAGGAGGGGTTTTCCTACGAGCAGTACTTC
J gene: TRBJ2-7; D gene: TRBD2; V gene: TRBV19; clone size: once; CDR3 protein: CASSRTSGVSYEQYF; CDR3 DNA: TGTGCCAGTAGTAGGACTAGCGGGGTCTCCTACGAGCAGTACTTC
J gene: TRBJ2-7; D gene: TRBD1; V gene: TRBV7-8; clone size: .; CDR3 protein: CASSLSGGQGAGEQYF; CDR3 DNA: TGTGCCAGCAGCTTAAGTGGGGGACAGGGGGCAGGAGAGCAGTACTTC
J gene: TRBJ2-2; D gene: TRBD1; V gene: TRBV28; clone size: .; CDR3 protein: CASSLLPGQGTGELFF; CDR3 DNA: TGTGCCAGCAGTTTATTGCCGGGACAGGGGACCGGGGAGCTGTTTTTT
J gene: TRBJ2-5; D gene: .; V gene: TRBV10-3; clone size: .; CDR3 protein: CAIRGDPEETQYF; CDR3 DNA: TGTGCCATCAGGGGAGACCCAGAAGAGACCCAGTACTTC
J gene: TRBJ2-7; D gene: TRBD1; V gene: TRBV5-1; clone size: .; CDR3 protein: CASSRDRWYPYEQYF; CDR3 DNA: TGCGCCAGCAGCAGGGACAGGTGGTATCCCTACGAGCAGTACTTC
J gene: TRBJ2-1; D gene: .; V gene: TRBV27; clone size: .; CDR3 protein: CASRIRQANEQFF; CDR3 DNA: TGTGCCAGCAGGATAAGACAGGCCAATGAGCAGTTCTTC
J gene: TRBJ1-5; D gene: .; V gene: TRBV7-8; clone size: .; CDR3 protein: CASSLWGVSDLHQPQHF; CDR3 DNA: TGTGCCAGCAGCTTGTGGGGGGTTTCGGATCTACATCAGCCCCAGCATTTT
J gene: TRBJ1-2; D gene: .; V gene: TRBV28; clone size: .; CDR3 protein: CASSSGGGNYGYTF; CDR3 DNA: TGTGCCAGCAGTTCCGGAGGAGGGAACTATGGCTACACCTTC
J gene: TRBJ2-4; D gene: TRBD2; V gene: TRBV7-9; clone size: .; CDR3 protein: CASSPRGGWNAKNIQYF; CDR3 DNA: TGTGCCAGCAGCCCCCGCGGGGGATGGAACGCCAAAAACATTCAGTACTTC
J gene: TRBJ1-1; D gene: TRBD1; V gene: TRBV9; clone size: .; CDR3 protein: CASSSLGTGSSTEAFF; CDR3 DNA: TGTGCCAGCAGCTCCCTGGGGACAGGGAGCAGCACTGAAGCTTTCTTT
J gene: TRBJ1-2; D gene: TRBD1; V gene: TRBV4-1; clone size: .; CDR3 protein: CASSHKGQARFDGYTF; CDR3 DNA: TGCGCCAGCAGCCACAAGGGACAGGCGAGATTCGATGGCTACACCTTC
J gene: TRBJ1-2; D gene: .; V gene: TRBV29-1; clone size: .; CDR3 protein: CSAGSPGYTF; CDR3 DNA: TGCAGCGCTGGGAGTCCCGGCTACACCTTC
J gene: TRBJ1-4; D gene: .; V gene: TRBV5-1; clone size: .; CDR3 protein: CASSLLLANEKLFF; CDR3 DNA: TGCGCCAGCAGCCTACTTCTGGCTAATGAAAAACTGTTTTTT
J gene: TRBJ1-1; D gene: TRBD1; V gene: TRBV27; clone size: .; CDR3 protein: CASSFLGGVNTEAFF; CDR3 DNA: TGTGCCAGCAGCTTCTTAGGGGGCGTGAACACTGAAGCTTTCTTT
J gene: TRBJ2-7; D gene: .; V gene: TRBV11-2; clone size: .; CDR3 protein: CASSFPGSGYEQYF; CDR3 DNA: TGTGCCAGCAGCTTCCCCGGGAGTGGCTACGAGCAGTACTTC
J gene: TRBJ2-1; D gene: TRBD2; V gene: TRBV25-1; clone size: .; CDR3 protein: CASERAGGSSYNEQFF; CDR3 DNA: TGTGCCAGCGAGAGAGCGGGAGGGAGCTCCTACAATGAGCAGTTCTTC
J gene: TRBJ2-4; D gene: .; V gene: TRBV6-5; clone size: .; CDR3 protein: CASSSPGYIQYF; CDR3 DNA: TGTGCCAGCAGTTCCCCAGGGTACATTCAGTACTTC
J gene: TRBJ2-2; D gene: .; V gene: TRBV6-5; clone size: .; CDR3 protein: CASNDGVTGELFF; CDR3 DNA: TGTGCCAGCAATGACGGGGTGACCGGGGAGCTGTTTTTT
J gene: TRBJ1-1; D gene: .; V gene: TRBV5-1; clone size: .; CDR3 protein: CASSSAEMGRGTEAFF; CDR3 DNA: TGCGCCAGCAGCTCGGCCGAGATGGGGCGAGGAACTGAAGCTTTCTTT
J gene: TRBJ2-1; D gene: .; V gene: TRBV4-3; clone size: .; CDR3 protein: CASSQGEYSYNEQFF; CDR3 DNA: TGCGCCAGCAGCCAAGGGGAGTACTCCTACAATGAGCAGTTCTTC
J gene: TRBJ2-5; D gene: TRBD1; V gene: TRBV11-2; clone size: .; CDR3 protein: CASSPGTGEETQYF; CDR3 DNA: TGTGCCAGCAGCCCCGGGACAGGGGAGGAGACCCAGTACTTC
J gene: TRBJ2-5; D gene: TRBD1; V gene: TRBV29-1; clone size: .; CDR3 protein: CSVITTGWETQYF; CDR3 DNA: TGCAGCGTTATTACGACAGGGTGGGAGACCCAGTACTTC
J gene: TRBJ2-2; D gene: .; V gene: TRBV5-5; clone size: few; CDR3 protein: CASRDTTEGTDGELFF; CDR3 DNA: TGTGCCAGCAGGGATACGACGGAGGGGACTGACGGGGAGCTGTTTTTT
J gene: TRBJ2-3; D gene: .; V gene: TRBV28; clone size: once; CDR3 protein: CASRIQGTDTQYF; CDR3 DNA: TGTGCCAGCAGAATTCAGGGGACAGATACGCAGTATTTT
J gene: TRBJ2-2; D gene: .; V gene: TRBV5-1; clone size: .; CDR3 protein: CASSLRESGGELFF; CDR3 DNA: TGCGCCAGCAGCTTGAGGGAGAGTGGCGGGGAGCTGTTTTTT
J gene: TRBJ2-3; D gene: .; V gene: TRBV11-2; clone size: once; CDR3 protein: CASSNTGRGTDTQYF; CDR3 DNA: TGTGCCAGCAGCAACACAGGGCGCGGCACAGATACGCAGTATTTT
J gene: TRBJ2-2; D gene: TRBD2; V gene: TRBV7-9; clone size: .; CDR3 protein: CASSLAGGPTGELFF; CDR3 DNA: TGTGCCAGCAGCTTAGCGGGAGGGCCCACCGGGGAGCTGTTTTTT
J gene: TRBJ2-1; D gene: TRBD2; V gene: TRBV7-9; clone size: .; CDR3 protein: CASSLAVTSGYNEQFF; CDR3 DNA: TGTGCCAGCAGCTTAGCGGTGACTAGCGGGTACAATGAGCAGTTCTTC